Sequencing of this TCR beta chain was carried out in a study of PD-1 blockade in classical Hodgkin lymphoma. Study background: It was nivolumab at 3 mg/kg, given intravenously every 2 weeks, that patients received.

Findings and caveats of the study: Healthy donors reportedly exceeded newly diagnosed patients in baseline TCR diversity. CD8+ TCR diversity did not rise significantly by C4D1, unlike CD4+. Patients who responded completely had about the same baseline diversity as newly diagnosed patients.

Data came from immunoSEQ multiplex PCR; TCRdb stores just in-frame clones and leaves some out. The top ten clones hold about 9.4% of a sample with roughly 100,000 clones, approximately 78% of them seen once. Time point in this sample: cycle 4 day 1 (C4D1), after 5 to 7 weeks of nivolumab. There was relapse after autologous stem cell transplantation in every patient, and there was variation in brentuximab vedotin exposure. This CDR3 region has 15 residues. Germline values: CDR1 LGHNT, CDR2 FRNRAP. Deletions cut 0 bases from V and 3 bases from J, with 11 bases between. This clone was seen just once. Its antigen is unknown.

Specimen: peripheral blood mononuclear cells (PBMCs), collected before the fourth cycle of nivolumab. This receptor was identified in a human donor with classical Hodgkin lymphoma. V gene TRBV12-5 combines with J gene TRBJ2-5, with D possibly TRBD1 on 5 matching bases. Here the CDR3 reads CASGLVLGREETQYF. The CDR3 nucleotides read TGTGCTAGTGGTTTGGTACTCGGCAGGGAAGAGACCCAGTACTTC. Using reference TRBV12-5 and TRBJ2-5 for the parts outside the CDR3, the full variable domain is DARVTQTPRHKVTEMGQEVTMRCQPILGHNTVFWYRQTMMQGLELLAYFRNRAPLDDSGMPKDRFSAEMPDATLATLKIQPSEPRDSAVYFCASGLVLGREETQYFGPGTRLLVL.